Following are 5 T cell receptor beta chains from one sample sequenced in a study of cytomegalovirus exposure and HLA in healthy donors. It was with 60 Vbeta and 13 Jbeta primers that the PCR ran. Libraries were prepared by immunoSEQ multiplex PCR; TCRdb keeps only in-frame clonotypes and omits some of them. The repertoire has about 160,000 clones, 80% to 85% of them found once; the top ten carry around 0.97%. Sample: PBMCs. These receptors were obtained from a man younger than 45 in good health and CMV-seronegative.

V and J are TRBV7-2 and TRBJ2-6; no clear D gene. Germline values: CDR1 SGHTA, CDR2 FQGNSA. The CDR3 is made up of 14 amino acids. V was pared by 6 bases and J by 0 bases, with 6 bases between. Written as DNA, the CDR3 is TGTGCCAGCAGTCACTCCTCTGGGGCCAACGTCCTGACTTTC. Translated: CASSHSSGANVLTF.

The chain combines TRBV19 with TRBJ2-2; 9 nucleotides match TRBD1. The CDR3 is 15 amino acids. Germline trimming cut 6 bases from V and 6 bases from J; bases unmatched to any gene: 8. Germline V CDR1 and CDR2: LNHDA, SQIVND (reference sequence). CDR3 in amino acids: CASSTDRGVPGELFF. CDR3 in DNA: TGTGCCAGTAGCACCGACAGGGGGGTTCCCGGGGAGCTGTTTTTT.

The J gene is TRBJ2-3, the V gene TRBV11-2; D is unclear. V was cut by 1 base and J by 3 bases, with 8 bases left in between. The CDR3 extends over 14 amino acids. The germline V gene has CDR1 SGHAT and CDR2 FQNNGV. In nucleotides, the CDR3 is TGTGCCAGCAGCTTAGTAACGAGAACAGATACGCAGTATTTT. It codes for CASSLVTRTDTQYF.

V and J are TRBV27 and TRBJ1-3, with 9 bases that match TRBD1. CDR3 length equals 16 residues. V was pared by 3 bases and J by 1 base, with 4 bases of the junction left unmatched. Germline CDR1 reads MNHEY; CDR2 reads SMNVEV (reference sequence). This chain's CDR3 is CASSFSGTGSGNTIYF. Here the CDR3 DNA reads TGTGCCAGCAGTTTTTCCGGGACAGGGTCTGGAAACACCATATATTTT.

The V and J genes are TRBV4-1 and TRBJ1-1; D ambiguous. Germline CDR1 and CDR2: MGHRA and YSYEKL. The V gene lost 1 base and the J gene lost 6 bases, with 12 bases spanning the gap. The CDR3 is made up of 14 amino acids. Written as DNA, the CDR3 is TGCGCCAGCAGCCAAGGGGAGTATCGGGCTGAAGCTTTCTTT. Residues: CASSQGEYRAEAFF.